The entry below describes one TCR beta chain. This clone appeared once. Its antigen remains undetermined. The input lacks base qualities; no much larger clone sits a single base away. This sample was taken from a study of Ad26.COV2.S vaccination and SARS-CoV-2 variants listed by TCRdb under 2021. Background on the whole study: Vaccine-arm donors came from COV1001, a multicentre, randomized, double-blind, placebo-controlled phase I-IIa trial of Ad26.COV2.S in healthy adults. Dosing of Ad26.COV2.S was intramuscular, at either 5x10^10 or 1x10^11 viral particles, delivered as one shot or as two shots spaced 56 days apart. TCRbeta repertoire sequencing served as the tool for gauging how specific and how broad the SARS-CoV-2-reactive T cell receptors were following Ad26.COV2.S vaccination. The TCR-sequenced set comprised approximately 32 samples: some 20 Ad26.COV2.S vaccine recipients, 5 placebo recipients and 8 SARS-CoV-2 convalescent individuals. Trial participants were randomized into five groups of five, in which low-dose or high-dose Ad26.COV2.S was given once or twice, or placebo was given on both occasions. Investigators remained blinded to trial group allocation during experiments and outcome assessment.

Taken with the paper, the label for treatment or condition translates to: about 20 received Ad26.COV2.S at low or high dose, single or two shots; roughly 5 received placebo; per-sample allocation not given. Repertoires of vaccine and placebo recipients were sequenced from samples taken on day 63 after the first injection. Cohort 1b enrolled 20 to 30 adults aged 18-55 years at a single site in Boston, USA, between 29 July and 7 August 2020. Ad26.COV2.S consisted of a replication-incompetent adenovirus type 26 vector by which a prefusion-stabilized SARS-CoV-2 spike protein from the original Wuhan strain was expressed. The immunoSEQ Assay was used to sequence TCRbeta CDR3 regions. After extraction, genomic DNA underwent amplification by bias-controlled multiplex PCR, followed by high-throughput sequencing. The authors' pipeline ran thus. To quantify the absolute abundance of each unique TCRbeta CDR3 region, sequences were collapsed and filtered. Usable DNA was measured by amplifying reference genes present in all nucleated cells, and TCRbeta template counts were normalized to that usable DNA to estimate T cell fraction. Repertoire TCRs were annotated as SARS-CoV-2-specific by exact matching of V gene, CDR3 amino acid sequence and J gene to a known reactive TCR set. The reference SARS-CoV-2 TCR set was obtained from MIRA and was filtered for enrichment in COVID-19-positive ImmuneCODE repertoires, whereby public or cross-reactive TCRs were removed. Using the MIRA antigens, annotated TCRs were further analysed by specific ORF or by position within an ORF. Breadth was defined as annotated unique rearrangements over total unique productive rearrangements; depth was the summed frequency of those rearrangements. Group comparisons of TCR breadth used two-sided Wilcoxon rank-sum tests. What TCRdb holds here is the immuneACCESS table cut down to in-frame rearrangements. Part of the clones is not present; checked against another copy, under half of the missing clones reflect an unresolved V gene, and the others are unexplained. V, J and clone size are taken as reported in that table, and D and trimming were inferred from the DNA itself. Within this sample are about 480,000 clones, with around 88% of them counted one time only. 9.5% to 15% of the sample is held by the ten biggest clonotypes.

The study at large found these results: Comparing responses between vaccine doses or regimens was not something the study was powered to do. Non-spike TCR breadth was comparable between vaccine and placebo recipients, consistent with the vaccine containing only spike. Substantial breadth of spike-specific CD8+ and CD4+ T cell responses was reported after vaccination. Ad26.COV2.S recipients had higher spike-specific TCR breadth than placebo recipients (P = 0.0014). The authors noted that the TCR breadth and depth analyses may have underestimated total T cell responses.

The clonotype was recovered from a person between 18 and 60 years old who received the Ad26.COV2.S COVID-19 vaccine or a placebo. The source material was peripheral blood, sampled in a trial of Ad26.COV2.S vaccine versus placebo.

CDR3 reads: CAGDTGVQPQHF. The base sequence is TGTGCCGGTGACACAGGGGTGCAGCCCCAGCATTTT. The chain is encoded by TRBV6-5 joined to TRBJ1-5; the junction holds 7 bases that match TRBD1. Trimming leaves V shorter by 11 bases and J shorter by 7 bases, with the junction holding 8 bases beyond the gene matches. The CDR3 spans 12 residues, from the cysteine through the phenylalanine. The CDR3 DNA has 36 bases and is translated from base 1. CDR1 MNHEY and CDR2 SVGAGI were looked up in the germline V gene.